One sample yielded the 25 T cell receptor beta chains listed below, sequenced in a study of blood T cell repertoires in COVID-19. Produced via immunoSEQ multiplex PCR; TCRdb's table is partial and in-frame only. The table shows under 200,000 clones, with 70% to 90% occurring only once. The sequencing input was peripheral blood. The receptors come from an elderly woman with acute or convalescent COVID-19.

The chain uses TRBV28 and TRBJ1-2; D ambiguous. This CDR3 is 13 amino acids long. Per germline, CDR1 MDHEN and CDR2 SYDVKM. V lost 3 bases and J 3 bases, leaving 8 bases between the germline ends. DNA for the CDR3: TGTGCCAGCAGTTTGGCAGACTACTATGGCTACACCTTC. Protein product: CASSLADYYGYTF.

This sequence joins TRBV15 and TRBJ1-5, with D possibly being TRBD1 (6 bases). Trimming removed 3 bases at V and 4 bases at J, with 10 bases between. This CDR3 has 14 amino acids. The germline V gene has CDR1 LNHNV and CDR2 YYDKDF (reference sequence). CDR3 loop: CATSSQTGNQPQHF. The CDR3 DNA is TGTGCCACCAGCAGCCAGACAGGTAATCAGCCCCAGCATTTT.

This chain connects TRBV10-1 to TRBJ1-1; D unclear. Per the germline V gene, CDR1 is WNHNN and CDR2 is SYGVQD (reference sequence). V lost 1 base, J lost 11 bases, and 11 bases lay in between. The CDR3 has 12 amino acids. CDR3 region: CASSEFGNGAFF. The CDR3 DNA reads TGCGCCAGCAGTGAGTTCGGGAACGGCGCTTTCTTT.

This clone appeared a few times. The rearrangement uses TRBV3-1 (or the pseudogene TRBV3-2) and TRBJ1-1, with D unresolved. The CDR3 spans 14 residues. Trimming cost V 0 bases and J 7 bases, with 12 bases left between them. Looked up from germline, CDR1 is LGHDT and CDR2 is YNNKEL (reference sequence). Written as DNA, the CDR3 is TGTGCCAGCAGCCAAGATAGCAGTTCAGATGAAGCTTTCTTT. It specifies CASSQDSSSDEAFF.

The gene calls are TRBV20-1 and TRBJ1-3; D is ambiguous. From germline, CDR1 is DFQATT and CDR2 SNEGSKA (reference sequence). V was cut by 6 bases and J by 8 bases, with 11 bases left in between. CDR3 length: 11 residues. CDR3 region: CSAGRADTIYF. The CDR3, as DNA: TGCAGTGCAGGGAGGGCGGACACCATATATTTT.

The chain combines TRBV14 with TRBJ2-3, with 11 bases fitting TRBD2. Per the germline V gene, CDR1 is SGHDN and CDR2 is FVKESK. The V segment lost 4 bases and the J segment 4 bases; nucleotides outside the gene matches: 7. This CDR3 contains 16 residues. This CDR3 reads CASSPLAGVLPDTQYF. The DNA of the CDR3 is TGTGCCAGCAGCCCACTAGCGGGAGTGCTCCCAGATACGCAGTATTTT. The full variable domain, completed using reference TRBV14 and TRBJ2-3, is EAGVTQFPSHSVIEKGQTVTLRCDPISGHDNLYWYRRVMGKEIKFLLHFVKESKQDESGMPNNRFLAERTGGTYSTLKVQPAELEDSGVYFCASSPLAGVLPDTQYFGPGTRLTVL.

This clone was counted a few times. The rearrangement uses TRBV6-5 and TRBJ2-5; D perhaps matches TRBD1 (6 bases). Per the germline V gene, CDR1 is MNHEY and CDR2 is SVGAGI. The CDR3 runs to 16 residues. Trimming left V 4 bases short and J 9 bases short, with 24 bases between. In DNA, the CDR3 is TGTGCCAGCAGTTCAGCCCTACAGGGCCCTAGGGGTGCCCAGTACTTC. It yields the protein CASSSALQGPRGAQYF.

The J gene is TRBJ2-7, the V gene TRBV28; 14 nucleotides agree with TRBD2. Trimming cost V 7 bases and J 6 bases; bases outside gene matches: 5. The CDR3 is 14 amino acids. Germline CDR1 and CDR2: MDHEN and SYDVKM. Here the CDR3 DNA reads TGTGCCAGCAAGGGACTAGCGGGAGTACTCGAGCAGTACTTC. Translating it yields CASKGLAGVLEQYF.

The chain carries TRBV7-8 and TRBJ2-5; no clear D gene. The V end was cut by 5 bases, the J end by 5 bases, with 9 bases between. The CDR3 covers 12 residues. Looked up from germline, CDR1 is SGHVS and CDR2 is FQNEAQ. The CDR3 DNA reads as TGTGCCAGCAGCCAAGAAGCGGAGACCCAGTACTTC. It translates to CASSQEAETQYF. Supplemented by reference TRBV7-8 and TRBJ2-5, the full variable domain reads GAGVSQSPRYKVAKRGQDVALRCDPISGHVSLFWYQQALGQGPEFLTYFQNEAQLDKSGLPSDRFFAERPEGSVSTLKIQRTQQEDSAVYLCASSQEAETQYFGPGTRLLVL.

The chain uses TRBV18 and TRBJ1-1; weak D call: TRBD1 (5 bases). Germline-derived CDR1 and CDR2 are KGHSH and LQKENI. This CDR3 is 14 amino acids long. Trimming shortened V by 8 bases and J by 3 bases, and 16 bases separated the two germline ends. The CDR3 DNA reads TGTGCCAGCCTCACCCAGGACATTTACACTGAAGCTTTCTTT. Protein sequence: CASLTQDIYTEAFF.

The rearrangement uses TRBV14 and TRBJ1-4, with no clear D. The CDR3 is 16 amino acids. Germline CDR1 is SGHDN and CDR2 is FVKESK. V lost 1 base and J lost 4, with 13 bases in between. The CDR3 reads CASSQARDYLNEKLFF. The CDR3 region has the DNA TGTGCCAGCAGCCAAGCCCGAGACTATCTTAATGAAAAACTGTTTTTT.

The rearrangement joins TRBV6-6 to TRBJ2-7, with 8 positions matching TRBD2. CDR3 length: 15 residues. Germline CDR1 MNHNY, CDR2 SVGAGI (reference sequence). Trimming removed 6 bases from V and 5 bases from J; junction bases left unmatched: 12. The DNA for the CDR3 is TGTGCCAGCAGGTACCCGATAGCGGGAACCCACGAGCAGTACTTC. Translating it yields CASRYPIAGTHEQYF.

The chain is built from TRBV5-1 and TRBJ2-1, with a weak D call TRBD1 (6 bases). The CDR3 sequence is 14 residues long. Germline assignment: CDR1 SGHRS and CDR2 YFSETQ. Trimming stripped 0 bases from V and 2 bases from J, with 6 bases between. CDR3 sequence reads: CASSLGDTYNEQFF. The CDR3 region has the DNA TGCGCCAGCAGCTTGGGGGACACCTACAATGAGCAGTTCTTC. Full variable domain (rest looked up from reference TRBV5-1 and TRBJ2-1): KAGVTQTPRYLIKTRGQQVTLSCSPISGHRSVSWYQQTPGQGLQFLFEYFSETQRNKGNFPGRFSGRQFSNSRSEMNVSTLELGDSALYLCASSLGDTYNEQFFGPGTRLTVL.

The chain couples TRBV28 to TRBJ2-1, with TRBD1 matching over 7 bases. Germline loops: CDR1 MDHEN, CDR2 SYDVKM. CDR3 length equals 16 residues. V shed 9 bases, J shed 6 bases, and the junction held 17 bases outside the gene matches. The CDR3 loop is CASLKPGQKYSNEQFF. In nucleotides, the CDR3 is TGTGCCAGTCTGAAGCCGGGACAGAAATACTCCAATGAGCAGTTCTTC.

This chain connects TRBV7-2 to TRBJ2-2; tentative D call: TRBD1 (6 bases). V was pared by 2 bases and J by 6 bases, with 7 bases between. Germline CDR1 reads SGHTA; CDR2 reads FQGNSA. The CDR3 extends over 13 amino acids. CDR3: CASSLKGAGELFF. CDR3 DNA sequence: TGTGCCAGCAGCTTAAAGGGGGCCGGGGAGCTGTTTTTT.

The J gene is TRBJ1-4, the V gene TRBV18, with TRBD1 matching over 11 bases. Unmatched junction bases numbered 4, after V lost 3 bases and J lost 7 bases. The CDR3 is 15 amino acids. The germline CDR1 and CDR2 sequences are KGHSH and LQKENI. CDR3 sequence: CASSPPGTGGEKLFF. In DNA form, the CDR3 reads TGTGCCAGCTCACCCCCCGGGACAGGGGGTGAAAAACTGTTTTTT.

This sequence joins TRBV6-5 and TRBJ2-2; D might be TRBD2 (5 bases). Germline lookup yields CDR1 MNHEY and CDR2 SVGAGI. Trimming stripped 8 bases from V and 2 bases from J, with 9 bases between. CDR3 size: 13 residues. CDR3 nucleotide sequence: TGTGCCAGCGAGAGGACTAACACCGGGGAGCTGTTTTTT. Residues: CASERTNTGELFF.

This clone was picked up a small number of times. The V call is TRBV7-9, the J call TRBJ1-2; 8 positions agree with TRBD1. Unmatched junction bases numbered 6, after V lost 2 bases and J lost 4 bases. The CDR3 is made up of 15 amino acids. The V gene's germline CDR1 is SEHNR and CDR2 FQNEAQ (reference sequence). CDR3 nucleotide sequence: TGTGCCAGCAGCTTAAATTCAGGGGGCCGCTATGGCTACACCTTC. It is translated as CASSLNSGGRYGYTF.

The chain couples TRBV18 to TRBJ1-4; maybe TRBD1 (6 bases). Trimming took 3 bases from V and 3 from J, leaving 11 bases between them. The CDR3 runs to 15 residues. Germline assignment: CDR1 KGHSH and CDR2 LQKENI. The CDR3 loop reads CASSPTQGPNEKLFF. The CDR3 nucleotides are TGTGCCAGCTCACCGACACAGGGTCCTAATGAAAAACTGTTTTTT.

This clone was recorded only once. The CDR3 bases are TGTGCCAGCTCAAGACAGGGGGCCGAGAACACTGAAGCTTTCTTT. As protein: CASSRQGAENTEAFF. The chain recombines TRBV6-6 with TRBJ1-1; 10 bases line up with TRBD1. CDR1 is MNHNY, CDR2 SVGAGI, per germline (reference sequence). Trimming took 8 bases from V and 1 from J; bases not matched to a gene: 7. The CDR3 consists of 15 residues.

The chain employs TRBV5-1 and TRBJ1-5, with a possible D match to TRBD1 (5 bases). The CDR3 has 14 residues. Per germline, CDR1 SGHRS and CDR2 YFSETQ. V was trimmed by 4 bases and J by 7 bases, leaving 15 bases between them. The CDR3 region has the DNA TGCGCCAGCAGCGCCCAGGGAGGAGAGCAGCCCCAGCATTTT. It is translated as CASSAQGGEQPQHF.

The chain recombines TRBV28 with TRBJ1-5; no clear D. V lost 3 bases to trimming and J lost 5 bases, with 11 bases between them. This CDR3 region has 14 residues. Germline V lookup: CDR1 MDHEN, CDR2 SYDVKM. The CDR3 region has the DNA TGTGCCAGCAGTTTTCGGCAGGACTATCAGCCCCAGCATTTT. Translating it yields CASSFRQDYQPQHF.

The chain has TRBV6-5 and TRBJ2-7, with 14 bases lining up with TRBD2. The CDR3 contains 16 residues. After removal of 4 bases from V and 3 bases from J, the junction contained 5 bases not matched to a gene. Per the germline V gene, CDR1 is MNHEY and CDR2 is SVGAGI. The CDR3 DNA sequence: TGTGCCAGCAGTTCTGGGACTAGCGGGAGAGGCTACGAGCAGTACTTC. Translating it yields CASSSGTSGRGYEQYF.

V gene TRBV15 combines with J gene TRBJ2-5, with TRBD2 matching 9 bases. Trimming took 4 bases from V and 5 from J; bases not matched to a gene: 5. The CDR3 has 14 amino acids. CDR1 LNHNV and CDR2 YYDKDF come from the germline V gene (reference sequence). CDR3 coding DNA: TGTGCCACCAGCACCCCTAGCGGGACGGAGACCCAGTACTTC. This codes for CATSTPSGTETQYF.

The chain recombines TRBV19 with TRBJ1-1, with a tentative D call TRBD1 (6 bases). In germline, CDR1 is LNHDA, CDR2 SQIVND (reference sequence). The ends were cut back, 7 bases at V and 5 bases at J, with 17 bases in the middle. The CDR3 has 14 residues. The CDR3 spells CASTQGGVGTEAFF. The CDR3, as DNA: TGTGCCAGTACACAGGGTGGGGTGGGGACTGAAGCTTTCTTT. Full variable domain (outside the CDR3, taken from reference TRBV19 and TRBJ1-1): DGGITQSPKYLFRKEGQNVTLSCEQNLNHDAMYWYRQDPGQGLRLIYYSQIVNDFQKGDIAEGYSVSREKKESFPLTVTSAQKNPTAFYLCASTQGGVGTEAFFGQGTRLTVV.